Sequencing of this T cell receptor beta chain was carried out in a study of cytomegalovirus exposure and HLA in healthy donors. Unmatched junction bases numbered 13, after V lost 5 bases and J lost 11 bases. Germline values: CDR1 SEHNR, CDR2 FQNEAQ (reference sequence). This CDR3 is built from 14 residues. The PCR used 60 Vbeta and 13 Jbeta primers. The repertoire was sequenced with immunoSEQ multiplex PCR; TCRdb's copy has only in-frame clones and lacks some. The sample has fewer than 110,000 clones; 85% to 90% are singletons. The chain is built from TRBV7-9 and TRBJ1-1; 8 positions agree with TRBD1. The TCR was taken from a young man in good health and CMV-seronegative. Input material: PBMCs. CDR3 in DNA: TGTGCCAGCAGCCCCACGGACAGGGAGCAATGGGCTTTCTTT. As protein: CASSPTDREQWAFF. The variable domain in full, with the rest retrieved from reference TRBV7-9 and TRBJ1-1, is DTGVSQNPRHKITKRGQNVTFRCDPISEHNRLYWYRQTLGQGPEFLTYFQNEAQLEKSRLLSDRFSAERPKGSFSTLEIQRTEQGDSAMYLCASSPTDREQWAFFGQGTRLTVV.